This T cell receptor beta chain was captured in a study of blood T cells in healthy people across ages. Using a J-beta primer mix together with a sample-barcoded 5' primer, a second PCR was run for about 7 to 12 cycles. TCRdb ran MiXCR on the 5' RACE reads and lists one entry per CDR3 protein. The sample consists of some 790,000 distinct CDR3 sequences, around 30% of them appearing once. Study-wide results and caveats: Compared with aged donors, long-lived donors showed fewer expanded clones, suggesting selection.

As for this clonotype: The antigen remains undetermined.

CDR1 is LGHDT and CDR2 is YNNKEL in the germline V gene (reference sequence). Trimming took 1 base from V and 10 from J, leaving 8 bases between them. This CDR3 is 12 amino acids long. Healthy Caucasian individuals from Russia aged roughly 6 to 90 served as donors. The specimen sequenced was blood. The V gene is TRBV3-1, the J gene TRBJ2-1; D is unresolved. This TCR came from a woman aged 80 or older in good health. CDR3 in DNA: TGTGCCAGCAGCCAAGCCCGGACCGAGCAGTTCTTC. Translating it yields CASSQARTEQFF.